This TCR beta chain was sequenced during a study of cytomegalovirus exposure and HLA in healthy donors. Study-level findings and limits: The study labeled 150 to 200 TCR beta chains cytomegalovirus-associated. In vitro, a few CMV-associated chains proved specific for CMV antigens.

With V trimmed by 4 bases and J by 7 bases, 7 bases remained unmatched. This CDR3 contains 14 residues. CDR1 is SGHRS, CDR2 YFSETQ, per germline. TCRdb keeps only in-frame clones here, not all; method: immunoSEQ multiplex PCR. The sample lists fewer than 350,000 clones; 85% to 90% were seen once. Regarding this clone: Its antigen is unidentified.

The chain couples TRBV5-1 to TRBJ2-1; 8 bases map to TRBD1. The TCR sequence derives from a young woman in good health and CMV-seronegative. Input material: PBMCs. This chain's CDR3 is CASSLTGAGNEQFF. In DNA form, the CDR3 reads TGCGCCAGCAGCCTGACAGGGGCTGGGAATGAGCAGTTCTTC.